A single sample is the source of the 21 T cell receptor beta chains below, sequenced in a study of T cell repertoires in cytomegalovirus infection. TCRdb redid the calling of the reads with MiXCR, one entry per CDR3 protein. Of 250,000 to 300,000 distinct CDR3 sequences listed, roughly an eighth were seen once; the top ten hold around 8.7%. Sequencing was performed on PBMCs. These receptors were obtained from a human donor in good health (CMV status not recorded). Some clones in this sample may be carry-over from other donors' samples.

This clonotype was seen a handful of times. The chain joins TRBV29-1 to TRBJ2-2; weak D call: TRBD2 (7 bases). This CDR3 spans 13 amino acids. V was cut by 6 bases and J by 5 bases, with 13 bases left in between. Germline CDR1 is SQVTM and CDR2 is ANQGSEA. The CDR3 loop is CSVARGGTGELFF. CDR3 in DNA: TGCAGCGTCGCTAGGGGGGGGACCGGGGAGCTGTTTTTT.

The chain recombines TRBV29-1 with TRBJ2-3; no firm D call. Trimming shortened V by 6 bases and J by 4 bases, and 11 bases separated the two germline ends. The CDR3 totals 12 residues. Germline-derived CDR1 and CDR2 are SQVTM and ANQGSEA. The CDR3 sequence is CSVRGSSDTQYF. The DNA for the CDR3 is TGCAGCGTCAGAGGCAGTTCAGATACGCAGTATTTT.

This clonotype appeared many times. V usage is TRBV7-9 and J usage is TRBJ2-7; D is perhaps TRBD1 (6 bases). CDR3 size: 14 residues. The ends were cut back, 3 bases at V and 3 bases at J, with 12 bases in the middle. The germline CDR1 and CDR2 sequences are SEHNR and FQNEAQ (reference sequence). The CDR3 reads CASSLSQGYYEQYF. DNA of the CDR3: TGTGCCAGCAGCTTGTCGCAGGGGTACTACGAGCAGTACTTC. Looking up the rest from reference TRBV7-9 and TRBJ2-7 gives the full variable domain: DTGVSQNPRHKITKRGQNVTFRCDPISEHNRLYWYRQTLGQGPEFLTYFQNEAQLEKSRLLSDRFSAERPKGSFSTLEIQRTEQGDSAMYLCASSLSQGYYEQYFGPGTRLTVT.

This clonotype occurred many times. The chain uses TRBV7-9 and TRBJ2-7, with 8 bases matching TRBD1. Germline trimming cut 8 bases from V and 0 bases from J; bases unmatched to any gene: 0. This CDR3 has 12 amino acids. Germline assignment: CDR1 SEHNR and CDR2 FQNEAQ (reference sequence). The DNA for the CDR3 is TGTGCCAGCGGGACAGGCTCCTACGAGCAGTACTTC. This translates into CASGTGSYEQYF.

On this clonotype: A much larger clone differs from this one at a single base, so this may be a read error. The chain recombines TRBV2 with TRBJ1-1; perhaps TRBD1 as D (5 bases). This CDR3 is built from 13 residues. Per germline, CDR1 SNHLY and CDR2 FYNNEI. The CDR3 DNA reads TGTGCCAGCAGTGAACTTCGAGGACAAGGAGCTTTGTTT. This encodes CASSELRGQGALF.

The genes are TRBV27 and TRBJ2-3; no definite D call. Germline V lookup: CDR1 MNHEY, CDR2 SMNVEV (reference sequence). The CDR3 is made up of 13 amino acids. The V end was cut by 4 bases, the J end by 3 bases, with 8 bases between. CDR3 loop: CASSSVLTDTQYF. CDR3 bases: TGTGCCAGCAGTTCGGTGTTGACAGATACGCAGTATTTT.

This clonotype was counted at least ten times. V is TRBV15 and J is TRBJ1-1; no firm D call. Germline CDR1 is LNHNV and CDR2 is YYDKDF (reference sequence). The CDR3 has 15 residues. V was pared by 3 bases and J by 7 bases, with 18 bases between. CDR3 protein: CATSRALAAGLEAFF. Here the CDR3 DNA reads TGTGCCACCAGCAGGGCCCTTGCGGCAGGCCTTGAAGCTTTCTTT.

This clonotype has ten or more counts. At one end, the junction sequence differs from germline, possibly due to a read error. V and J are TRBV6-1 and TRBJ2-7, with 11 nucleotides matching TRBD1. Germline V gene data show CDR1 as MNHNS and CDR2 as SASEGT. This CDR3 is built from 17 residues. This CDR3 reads CASSKAGTGGMTYEQYF. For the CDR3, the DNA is TGTGCCAGCAGTAAAGCCGGGACAGGGGGAATGACCTACGAGCAGTACTTC.

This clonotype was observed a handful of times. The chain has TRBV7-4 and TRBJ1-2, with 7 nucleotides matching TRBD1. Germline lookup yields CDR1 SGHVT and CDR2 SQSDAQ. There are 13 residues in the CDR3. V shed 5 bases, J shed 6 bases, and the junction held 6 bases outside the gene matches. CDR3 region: CASSTAGGDGYTF. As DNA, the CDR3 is TGTGCCAGCAGCACCGCAGGGGGAGATGGCTACACCTTC.

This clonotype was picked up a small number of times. The DNA for the CDR3 is TGTGCCAGCACCCTTAGACAGGGGTCCTACGAGCAGTACTTC. Protein product: CASTLRQGSYEQYF. The rearrangement uses TRBV6-6 and TRBJ2-7; 8 bases align to TRBD1. Germline CDR1 MNHNY, CDR2 SVGAGI (reference sequence). This CDR3 region has 14 residues. Unmatched junction bases numbered 6, after V lost 7 bases and J lost 1 base.

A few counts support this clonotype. Written as DNA, the CDR3 is TGTGCCAGCAGATACGACGCAGGGGGGCCCCAGCATTTT. The encoded protein is CASRYDAGGPQHF. The chain links TRBV6-2 or TRBV6-3 to TRBJ1-5; the match to TRBD1 covers 7 bases. Germline CDR1 reads MNHEY; CDR2 reads SVGEGT. The CDR3 is 13 residues long. The V gene end was trimmed by 6 bases and the J gene end by 9 bases; junction bases not matched to a gene: 8.

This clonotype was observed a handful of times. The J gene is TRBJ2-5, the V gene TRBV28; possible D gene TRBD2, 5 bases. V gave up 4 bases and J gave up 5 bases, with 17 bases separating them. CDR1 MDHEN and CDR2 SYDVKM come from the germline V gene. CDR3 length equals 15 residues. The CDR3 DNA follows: TGTGCCAGCAGTTCCCGAGGAGGCACCTCGGAGACCCAGTACTTC. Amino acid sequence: CASSSRGGTSETQYF.

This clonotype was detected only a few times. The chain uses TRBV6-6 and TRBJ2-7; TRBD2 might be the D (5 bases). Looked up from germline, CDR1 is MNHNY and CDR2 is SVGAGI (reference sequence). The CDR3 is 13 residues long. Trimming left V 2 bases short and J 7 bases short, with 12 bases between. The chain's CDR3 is CASSYPEEREQYF. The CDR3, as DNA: TGTGCCAGCAGTTACCCAGAGGAGCGGGAGCAGTACTTC.

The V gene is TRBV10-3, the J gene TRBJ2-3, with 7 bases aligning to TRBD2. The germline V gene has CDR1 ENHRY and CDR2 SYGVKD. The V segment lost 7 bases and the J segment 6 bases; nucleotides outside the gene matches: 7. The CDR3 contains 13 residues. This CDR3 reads CAIKAGEYDTQYF. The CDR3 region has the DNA TGTGCCATCAAGGCGGGAGAGTACGATACGCAGTATTTT.

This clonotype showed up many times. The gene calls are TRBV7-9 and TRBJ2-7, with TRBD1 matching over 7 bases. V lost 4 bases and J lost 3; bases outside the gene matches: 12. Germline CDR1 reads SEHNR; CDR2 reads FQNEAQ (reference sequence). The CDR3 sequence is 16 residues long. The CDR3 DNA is TGTGCCAGCAGCTCCACTTACAGGGGCTTCTTCTACGAGCAGTACTTC. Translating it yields CASSSTYRGFFYEQYF.

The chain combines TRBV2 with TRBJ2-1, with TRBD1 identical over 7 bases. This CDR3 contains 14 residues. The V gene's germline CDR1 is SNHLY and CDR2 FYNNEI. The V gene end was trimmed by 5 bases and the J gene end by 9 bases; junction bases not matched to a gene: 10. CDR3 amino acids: CASSLRDRFVEQFF. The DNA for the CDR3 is TGTGCCAGCAGTCTCCGGGACAGATTTGTTGAGCAGTTCTTC.

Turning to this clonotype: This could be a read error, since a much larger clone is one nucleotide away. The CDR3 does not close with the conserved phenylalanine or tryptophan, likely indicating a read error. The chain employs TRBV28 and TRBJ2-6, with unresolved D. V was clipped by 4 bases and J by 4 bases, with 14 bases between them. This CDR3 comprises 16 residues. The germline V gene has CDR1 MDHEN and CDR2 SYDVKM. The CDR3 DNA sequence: TGTGCCAGCAGTTCCGGACCTGTTACCGGGGCCAACGTCCTGACTCTC. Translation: CASSSGPVTGANVLTL.

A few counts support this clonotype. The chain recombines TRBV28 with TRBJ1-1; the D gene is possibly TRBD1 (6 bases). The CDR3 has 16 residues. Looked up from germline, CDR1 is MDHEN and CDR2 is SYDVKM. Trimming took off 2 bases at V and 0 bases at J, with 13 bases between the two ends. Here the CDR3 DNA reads TGTGCCAGCAGTTTACCTCTACAGGGAGTGAACACTGAAGCTTTCTTT. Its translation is CASSLPLQGVNTEAFF.

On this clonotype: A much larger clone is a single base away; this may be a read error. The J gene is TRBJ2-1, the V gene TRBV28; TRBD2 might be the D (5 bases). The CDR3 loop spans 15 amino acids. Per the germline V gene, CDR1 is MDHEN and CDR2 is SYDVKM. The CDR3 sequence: CASSLWGTARGEQVF. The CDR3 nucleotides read TGTGCCAGCAGTTTATGGGGTACGGCCCGGGGTGAGCAGGTCTTC.

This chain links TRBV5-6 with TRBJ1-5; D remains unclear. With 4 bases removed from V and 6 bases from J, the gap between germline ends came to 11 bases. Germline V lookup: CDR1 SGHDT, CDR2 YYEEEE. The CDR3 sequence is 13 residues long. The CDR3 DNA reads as TGTGCCAGCAGCCAAATAGGAGCTCAGCCCCAGCATTTT. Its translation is CASSQIGAQPQHF.

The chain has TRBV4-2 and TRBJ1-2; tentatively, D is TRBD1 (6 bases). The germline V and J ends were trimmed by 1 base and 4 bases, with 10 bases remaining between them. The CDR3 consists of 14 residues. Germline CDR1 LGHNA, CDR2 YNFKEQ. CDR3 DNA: TGTGCCAGCAGCCAAGGGCAGGGGTCCTATGGCTACACCTTC. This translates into CASSQGQGSYGYTF.